This T cell receptor beta chain was recorded in a study of glioma-infiltrating T cells. The iRepertoire nested amplicon-rescue multiplex PCR amplified TCR alpha and beta CDR3s from RNA. One-step reverse transcription and amplification started from approximately 100-400 ng of tissue mRNA or PBMC total RNA. TCRdb fed the multiplex PCR reads into MiXCR, producing one record per CDR3 protein. The sample gives tens of thousands of distinct CDR3 sequences, 23% of which show up once; 6.7% is in the top ten. The sequence was obtained from a human donor with low-grade glioma or glioblastoma, undergoing nonglioma brain surgery, or in good health (not recorded which). Sequenced: glioma tissue, nonneoplastic brain tissue, or PBMCs (not recorded which).

DNA for the CDR3: TGTGCCAGCAGTTTGGTGGGGATGGAGCAGTACTTC. This translates into CASSLVGMEQYF. The chain recombines TRBV12-3 or TRBV12-4 with TRBJ2-7; D is unclear. CDR3 length equals 12 residues. V lost 3 bases to trimming and J lost 7 bases, with 10 bases between them.